The entry that follows covers one T cell receptor beta chain sequence. Its antigen target is currently unknown. No base-level quality is on record; no much larger clone is a single base apart. Each collaborating institution followed its own protocols to collect whole blood in K2EDTA tubes. Collaborator samples were shipped for TCRbeta analysis as frozen whole blood, isolated PBMCs, or DNA extracted from either sample type. This sample was included in a study of blood T cell repertoires in COVID-19 (dated by TCRdb to between 2020 and 2021). Some background on the complete study: Collaborator samples came from the United States, Italy and Spain and covered acute and convalescent phases of COVID-19. The prospective study material was composed of cDNA or gDNA derived from T cells, B-cell-depleted T cells, or PBMCs. The dataset comprised deeply sampled blood TCRbeta repertoires from subjects exposed to, actively infected with, or recovered from COVID-19. The repertoires were released in a freely available public database intended as a resource for research on the immune response to SARS-CoV-2. The samples were drawn from two sources: the first 160 participants of the ongoing ImmuneRACE study, and over 1,000 subjects contributed by 6 global collaborators. Sample metadata almost always included a de-identified subject ID, COVID-19 status, age in years and sex. Where HLA class I and class II types were available, the types were taken from metadata supplied by the sample provider, not from assay-based typing.

Beyond this particular receptor, the publication reports: How much clinical and demographic metadata was included differed by source and by participant, and the metadata was provided uncurated.

V is trimmed back by 5 bases and J by 2 bases, and the junction contains 5 bases that no gene match accounts for. As encoded in the germline V gene, CDR1 is MNHEY while CDR2 is SVGEGT. Taken from cysteine to phenylalanine, the CDR3 has 15 residues. Left in the record is the CDR3 DNA by itself, 45 bases read in frame from the first base. TCRbeta CDR3 regions were amplified from genomic DNA using the immunoSEQ Assay, a bias-controlled multiplex PCR. In the original analysis: The number of nucleated cells in each sample was estimated from the amplification of reference gene primers within the assay. To quantify the absolute abundance of each unique TCRbeta CDR3 rearrangement, sequence reads were collapsed and filtered. For each sample, productive Simpson clonality was calculated as the square root of Simpson's diversity index over productive rearrangements. TCRdb limited this immuneACCESS table to in-frame rearrangements with V and J called. A share of clones is missing; checked studies link under half to unresolved V genes, and the rest is unexplained. Clonal size and the V and J genes are those of that table, whereas D and trimming came from the DNA. The sample profile shows approximately 97,000 clones; almost 80% of them were found once. About 9% of the sample rests with the top ten.

Sequenced: peripheral blood. The sequence derives from a man aged 55 to 69 with active or convalescent COVID-19. The chain uses TRBV6-2 or TRBV6-3 and TRBJ1-3; the junction holds 8 bases that match TRBD1. The CDR3 is CASSQDRGTGNTIYF. In nucleotide form, the sequence is TGTGCCAGCAGTCAAGACAGGGGAACTGGAAACACCATATATTTT.